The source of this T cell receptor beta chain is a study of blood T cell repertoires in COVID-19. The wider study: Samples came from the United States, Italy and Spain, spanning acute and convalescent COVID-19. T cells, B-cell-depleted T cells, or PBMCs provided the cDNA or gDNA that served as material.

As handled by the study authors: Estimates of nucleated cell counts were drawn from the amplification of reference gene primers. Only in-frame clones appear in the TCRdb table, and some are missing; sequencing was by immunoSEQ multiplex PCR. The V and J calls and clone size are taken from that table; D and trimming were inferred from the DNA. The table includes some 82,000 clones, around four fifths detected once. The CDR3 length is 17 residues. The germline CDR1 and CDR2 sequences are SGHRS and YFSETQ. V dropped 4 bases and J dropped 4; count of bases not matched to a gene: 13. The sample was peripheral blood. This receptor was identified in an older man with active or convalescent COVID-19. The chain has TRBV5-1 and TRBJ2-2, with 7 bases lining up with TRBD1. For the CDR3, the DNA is TGCGCCAGCAGCCTGGAAGCGACAGGGATTCGCACCGGGGAGCTGTTTTTT. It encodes CASSLEATGIRTGELFF.